This TCR beta chain stems from a study of T-cell reconstitution after alpha-beta-depleted transplantation in children. The CDR3 spans 17 residues. Per the germline V gene, CDR1 is SNHLY and CDR2 is FYNNEI. The V and J ends lost 6 bases and 2 bases, in that order; junction bases with no gene match: 8. The library targeted TCRbeta and was prepared with unique molecular identifiers. MiXCR was run by TCRdb on the PCR reads, yielding one entry per CDR3 protein. The sample lists about 22,000 distinct CDR3 sequences; around 9.9% were seen once. This clonotype has ten or more counts. The TCR originated in a human donor who donated a stem cell graft to a child with chronic granulomatous disease. The chain carries TRBV2 and TRBJ2-3, with TRBD2 identical over 13 bases. The sample was PBMCs from the stem cell graft donor, taken from the stem cell graft. This CDR3 reads CASRTSGRIGPTDTQYF. CDR3 coding DNA: TGTGCCAGCAGGACTAGCGGGAGGATTGGGCCCACAGATACGCAGTATTTT.